This T cell receptor beta chain is drawn from a study of OX40 agonist ivuxolimab in advanced cancers. Study as a whole: Head and neck, renal cell, melanoma or hepatocellular carcinoma were the cancers that dose-escalation patients had. Study-wide results and limits: Among some nonresponders, normalized T-cell clonal expansion was also low.

Germline-derived CDR1 and CDR2 are SEHNR and FQNEAQ (reference sequence). The CDR3 spans 15 residues. V was shortened by 1 base and J by 4 bases, with 13 bases between the two germline ends. As for this clone: The antigen is unknown.

The protocol was immunoSEQ multiplex PCR, while the TCRdb copy is restricted to in-frame clones and leaves out a portion. Of 40,000 to 60,000 clones listed, about 88% are singletons. The origin of this receptor is an adult with an advanced solid tumor such as melanoma, head and neck, liver or kidney cancer. The sample consisted of CD4+ or CD8+ T cells sorted from blood, taken in a trial of the OX40 agonist ivuxolimab. The chain uses TRBV7-9 and TRBJ1-2; no clear D. CDR3 loop: CASSLGVGETYGYTF. DNA of the CDR3: TGTGCCAGCAGCTTAGGAGTCGGGGAGACCTATGGCTACACCTTC.